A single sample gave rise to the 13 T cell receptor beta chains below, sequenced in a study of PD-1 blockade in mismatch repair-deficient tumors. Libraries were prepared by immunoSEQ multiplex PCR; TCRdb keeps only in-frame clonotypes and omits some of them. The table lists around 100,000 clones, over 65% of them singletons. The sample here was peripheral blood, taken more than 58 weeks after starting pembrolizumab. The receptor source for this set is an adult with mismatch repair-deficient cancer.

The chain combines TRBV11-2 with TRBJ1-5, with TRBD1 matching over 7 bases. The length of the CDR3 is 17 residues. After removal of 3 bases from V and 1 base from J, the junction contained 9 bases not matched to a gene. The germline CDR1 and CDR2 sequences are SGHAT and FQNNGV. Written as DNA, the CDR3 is TGTGCCAGCAGCTTGGGTGGACAGGCCCCAAGCAATCAGCCCCAGCATTTT. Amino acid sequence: CASSLGGQAPSNQPQHF. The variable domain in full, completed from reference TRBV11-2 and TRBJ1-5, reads EAGVAQSPRYKIIEKRQSVAFWCNPISGHATLYWYQQILGQGPKLLIQFQNNGVVDDSQLPKDRFSAERLKGVDSTLKIQPAKLEDSAVYLCASSLGGQAPSNQPQHFGDGTRLSIL.

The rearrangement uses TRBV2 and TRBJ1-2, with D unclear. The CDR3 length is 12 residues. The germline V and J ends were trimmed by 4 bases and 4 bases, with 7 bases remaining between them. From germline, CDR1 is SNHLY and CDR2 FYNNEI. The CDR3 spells CASSAGLYGYTF. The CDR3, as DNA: TGTGCCAGCAGTGCTGGACTCTATGGCTACACCTTC.

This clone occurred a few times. The CDR3 spells CASSVEGMNTEAFF. CDR3 bases: TGTGCCAGCAGCGTAGAGGGAATGAACACTGAAGCTTTCTTT. The J gene is TRBJ1-1, the V gene TRBV9; no clear D. Looked up from germline, CDR1 is SGDLS and CDR2 is YYNGEE. This CDR3 has 14 residues. The ends were cut back, 0 bases at V and 0 bases at J, with 6 bases in the middle.

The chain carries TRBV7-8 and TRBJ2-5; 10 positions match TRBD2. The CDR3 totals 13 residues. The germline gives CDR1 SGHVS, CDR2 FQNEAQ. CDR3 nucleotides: TGTGGGGTCAGCGGGAGGGCCCGTGAGACCCAGTACTTC. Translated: CGVSGRARETQYF.

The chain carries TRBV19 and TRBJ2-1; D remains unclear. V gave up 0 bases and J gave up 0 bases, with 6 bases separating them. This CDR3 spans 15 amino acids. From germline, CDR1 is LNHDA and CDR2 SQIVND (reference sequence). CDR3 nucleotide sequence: TGTGCCAGTAGTATAGACCAGGCCTCCTACAATGAGCAGTTCTTC. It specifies CASSIDQASYNEQFF.

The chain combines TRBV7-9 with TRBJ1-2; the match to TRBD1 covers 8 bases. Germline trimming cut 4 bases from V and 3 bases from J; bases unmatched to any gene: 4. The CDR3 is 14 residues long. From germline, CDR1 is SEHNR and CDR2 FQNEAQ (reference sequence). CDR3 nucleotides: TGTGCCAGCAGCTCGGGACAGGCCGACTATGGCTACACCTTC. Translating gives CASSSGQADYGYTF.

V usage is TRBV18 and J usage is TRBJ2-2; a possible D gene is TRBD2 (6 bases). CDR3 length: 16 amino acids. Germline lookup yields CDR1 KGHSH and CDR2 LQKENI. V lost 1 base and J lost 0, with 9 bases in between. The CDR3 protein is CASSPRRDTNTGELFF. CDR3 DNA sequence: TGTGCCAGCTCACCACGGCGGGATACGAACACCGGGGAGCTGTTTTTT.

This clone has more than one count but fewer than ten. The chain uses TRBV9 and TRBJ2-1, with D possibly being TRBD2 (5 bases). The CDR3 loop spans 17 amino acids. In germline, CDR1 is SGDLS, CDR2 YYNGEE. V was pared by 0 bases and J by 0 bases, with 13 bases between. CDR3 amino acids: CASSVGVGGSSYNEQFF. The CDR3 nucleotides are TGTGCCAGCAGCGTAGGGGTTGGTGGGAGCTCCTACAATGAGCAGTTCTTC.

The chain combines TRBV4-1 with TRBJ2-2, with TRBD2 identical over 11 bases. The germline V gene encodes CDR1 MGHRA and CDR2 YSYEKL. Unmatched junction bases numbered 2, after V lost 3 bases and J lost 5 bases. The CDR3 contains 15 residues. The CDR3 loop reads CASSQLAGGTGELFF. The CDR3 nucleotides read TGCGCCAGCAGCCAGCTAGCGGGAGGTACCGGGGAGCTGTTTTTT.

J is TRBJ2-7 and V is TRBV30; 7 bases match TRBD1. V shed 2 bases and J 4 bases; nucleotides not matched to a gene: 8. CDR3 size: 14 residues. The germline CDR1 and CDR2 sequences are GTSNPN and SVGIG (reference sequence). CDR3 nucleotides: TGTGCCTGGAGTCCCGGGACAGAGGTTTACGAGCAGTACTTC. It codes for CAWSPGTEVYEQYF.

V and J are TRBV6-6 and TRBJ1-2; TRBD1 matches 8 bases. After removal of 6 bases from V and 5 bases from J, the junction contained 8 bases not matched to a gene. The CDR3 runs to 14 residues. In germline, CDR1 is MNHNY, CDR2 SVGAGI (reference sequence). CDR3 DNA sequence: TGTGCCAGCAGGCCCAACAGGGGGGGGTATGGCTACACCTTC. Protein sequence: CASRPNRGGYGYTF.

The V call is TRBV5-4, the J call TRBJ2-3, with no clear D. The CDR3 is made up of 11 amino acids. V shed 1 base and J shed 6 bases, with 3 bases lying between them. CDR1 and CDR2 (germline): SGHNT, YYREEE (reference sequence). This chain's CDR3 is CASSLSDTQYF. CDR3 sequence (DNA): TGTGCCAGCAGCTTGTCCGATACGCAGTATTTT.

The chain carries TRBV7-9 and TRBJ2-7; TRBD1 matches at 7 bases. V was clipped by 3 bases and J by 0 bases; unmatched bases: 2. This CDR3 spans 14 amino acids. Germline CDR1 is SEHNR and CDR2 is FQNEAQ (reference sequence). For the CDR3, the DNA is TGTGCCAGCAGCTTGGGGGACAGCTCCTACGAGCAGTACTTC. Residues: CASSLGDSSYEQYF. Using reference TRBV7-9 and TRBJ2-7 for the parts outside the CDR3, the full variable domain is DTGVSQNPRHKITKRGQNVTFRCDPISEHNRLYWYRQTLGQGPEFLTYFQNEAQLEKSRLLSDRFSAERPKGSFSTLEIQRTEQGDSAMYLCASSLGDSSYEQYFGPGTRLTVT.